Listed here are 12 T cell receptor beta chains from one sample, sequenced in a study of Graves' ophthalmopathy and Graves' hyperthyroidism. Scientists amplified the TCR beta CDR3 regions from RNA transcripts. Scientists carried out first-round RT-PCR using HTBI primers and then a second-round multiplex PCR. TCRdb re-called the multiplex PCR reads through MiXCR, storing one row per CDR3 protein. The sample has some 240,000 distinct CDR3 sequences, roughly 50% seen once. The sequenced material came from peripheral blood. These receptors were collected from an adult man with Graves' ophthalmopathy.

In its sample, this clonotype was seen a few times. This rearrangement joins TRBV2 to TRBJ1-6; a possible D gene is TRBD1 (5 bases). The CDR3 contains 14 residues. CDR1 SNHLY and CDR2 FYNNEI come from the germline V gene. V was shortened by 7 bases and J by 10 bases, with 17 bases between the two germline ends. CDR3 sequence: CASTRGLGGSPLHF. For the CDR3, the DNA is TGTGCCAGCACGAGGGGCCTGGGAGGGTCACCCCTCCACTTT.

This clonotype was seen repeatedly, ten times or more. J is TRBJ1-5 and V is TRBV7-6; TRBD1 agrees at 7 bases. This CDR3 contains 14 residues. After removal of 4 bases from V and 2 bases from J, the junction contained 2 bases not matched to a gene. The germline V gene encodes CDR1 SGHVS and CDR2 FNYEAQ. The CDR3 coding sequence is TGTGCCAGCAGCTCCGGGACAGGCAATCAGCCCCAGCATTTT. Translated, it gives CASSSGTGNQPQHF. The whole variable domain, filled in from reference TRBV7-6 and TRBJ1-5, reads GAGVSQSPRYKVTKRGQDVALRCDPISGHVSLYWYRQALGQGPEFLTYFNYEAQQDKSGLPNDRFSAERPEGSISTLTIQRTEQRDSAMYRCASSSGTGNQPQHFGDGTRLSIL.

The V and J genes are TRBV28 and TRBJ1-5; D not resolved. Germline lookup yields CDR1 MDHEN and CDR2 SYDVKM. This CDR3 region has 15 residues. Trimming removed 9 bases at V and 0 bases at J, with 15 bases between. The CDR3 DNA follows: TGTGCCAGTCTACCTTTTAGGCATAGCAATCAGCCCCAGCATTTT. Amino acid sequence: CASLPFRHSNQPQHF.

This clonotype was counted between two and nine times. DNA of the CDR3: TGTGCCAGCAGCCAGAGGACAGGGTTCTATGGCTACACCTTC. It yields the protein CASSQRTGFYGYTF. The chain couples TRBV3-1 to TRBJ1-2; 8 bases line up with TRBD1. After removal of 3 bases from V and 4 bases from J, the junction contained 4 bases not matched to a gene. The CDR3 has 14 residues. Per germline, CDR1 LGHDT and CDR2 YNNKEL (reference sequence).

Remarks on this clonotype: The CDR3 ends on some other residue instead of the conserved phenylalanine or tryptophan, so this is likely a read error. The J gene is TRBJ2-5, the V gene TRBV29-1; TRBD2 is a possible D gene (5 bases). The ends were cut back, 2 bases at V and 3 bases at J, with 13 bases in the middle. Germline values: CDR1 SQVTM, CDR2 ANQGSEA. The CDR3 runs 14 residues. The CDR3 DNA follows: TGCAGCGTTGAAAAGCCGGCGGGCGAAGAGACCCAGTACTAC. Translated, it gives CSVEKPAGEETQYY.

This clonotype was seen once. V is TRBV24-1 and J is TRBJ2-6, with 7 bases identical to TRBD1. Looked up from germline, CDR1 is KGHDR and CDR2 is SFDVKD. CDR3 size: 15 residues. Trimming at V came to 3 bases and at J to 4 bases, leaving 2 bases not matched to a gene. DNA for the CDR3: TGTGCCACCAGTGATGAGACAGGGGGGGCCAACGTCCTGACTTTC. It is translated as CATSDETGGANVLTF.

The CDR3 region is CASSVVAGGDTGELFF. The CDR3 DNA reads as TGTGCCAGCAGCGTAGTAGCGGGAGGGGACACCGGGGAGCTGTTTTTT. The chain recombines TRBV9 with TRBJ2-2; 11 nucleotides agree with TRBD2. Germline CDR1 SGDLS, CDR2 YYNGEE. The CDR3 contains 16 residues. Germline trimming cut 0 bases from V and 3 bases from J; bases unmatched to any gene: 1. Using reference TRBV9 and TRBJ2-2 for the parts outside the CDR3, the full variable domain is DSGVTQTPKHLITATGQRVTLRCSPRSGDLSVYWYQQSLDQGLQFLIQYYNGEERAKGNILERFSAQQFPDLHSELNLSSLELGDSALYFCASSVVAGGDTGELFFGEGSRLTVL.

This clonotype was seen a handful of times. The chain employs TRBV2 and TRBJ1-2, with 7 bases that match TRBD1. Germline V lookup: CDR1 SNHLY, CDR2 FYNNEI. V lost 7 bases to trimming and J lost 4 bases; unmatched junction nucleotides: 6. The CDR3 has 13 amino acids. The CDR3 is CASTPRDSYGYTF. The CDR3 nucleotides read TGTGCCAGCACCCCAAGGGACAGCTATGGCTACACCTTC.

Details on this clonotype: Mismatch with germline at one junction end may stem from a read error. This sequence joins TRBV20-1 and TRBJ2-7; either TRBD1 or TRBD2 may fit D (6 bases each). Germline V CDR1 and CDR2: DFQATT, SNEGSKA (reference sequence). CDR3 length: 15 amino acids. The CDR3 DNA is TGCAGTGCACAGAAGGGCTCGGGGGCTTTCTACGAGCGGTACTTC. It encodes CSAQKGSGAFYERYF.

A few counts support this clonotype. The J gene is TRBJ1-5, the V gene TRBV2, with D unresolved. Trimming removed 5 bases at V and 4 bases at J, with 21 bases between. The CDR3 length is 17 residues. CDR1 and CDR2 from the germline V gene are SNHLY and FYNNEI. CDR3 coding DNA: TGTGCCAGCAGTTCCCAGGACGGAATTGGGGTAAATCAGCCCCAGCATTTT. It translates to CASSSQDGIGVNQPQHF.

This clonotype was picked up a small number of times. The chain links TRBV7-3 to TRBJ2-2; 7 bases are a match to TRBD1. V shed 5 bases and J 8 bases; nucleotides not matched to a gene: 11. This CDR3 contains 15 residues. Germline loops: CDR1 SGHTA, CDR2 FQGTGA. The CDR3 loop is CASSLNRGSIGELFF. The CDR3 DNA follows: TGTGCCAGCAGCCTAAACAGGGGTAGTATTGGGGAGCTGTTTTTT.

This clonotype appeared once. The junction departs from the called germline gene at one end, perhaps through a read error. In nucleotides, the CDR3 is TGTACCAGCAACTCAGTTACAGGGGCCGGAAACACCATATATTTT. Translating gives CTSNSVTGAGNTIYF. J is TRBJ1-3 and V is TRBV7-9; 7 bases are a match to TRBD1. Germline CDR1 is SEHNR and CDR2 is FQNEAQ (reference sequence). This CDR3 spans 15 amino acids.